These 20 T cell receptor beta chains were all obtained from the same sample, sequenced in a study of human T cells and chemical hapten exposure. Using its own MiXCR run on the RACE reads, TCRdb lists one record per CDR3 protein. The table shows some 78,000 distinct CDR3 sequences, with over 8.5% occurring only once. The time point denotes: healthy volunteer bleed at 6 weeks. Total RNA was extracted from unfractionated whole blood. Sequencing was done on a sample of whole blood. All receptors come from a male donor in good health. Some clones in this sample may be carry-over from other donors' samples.

This clonotype was counted between two and nine times. The genes are TRBV20-1 and TRBJ2-3, with 9 bases that match TRBD2. The V and J ends lost 6 bases and 2 bases, in that order; junction bases with no gene match: 9. Germline CDR1 reads DFQATT; CDR2 reads SNEGSKA (reference sequence). This CDR3 is 15 amino acids long. The CDR3 sequence: CSAPKAGGTTDTQYF. CDR3 in DNA: TGCAGTGCCCCCAAAGCGGGGGGCACCACAGATACGCAGTATTTT.

This clonotype was counted between two and nine times. One end of the junction does not line up with germline, which may come from a read error. The rearrangement links TRBV15 to TRBJ2-1; D possibly corresponds to TRBD2 (7 bases). The CDR3 is 12 amino acids. CDR1 is LNHNV, CDR2 YYDKDF, per germline (reference sequence). The CDR3 is CATSTGGRDPTF. The CDR3 DNA sequence: TGTGCCACCAGCACCGGGGGGCGGGATCCTACTTTC. The complete variable domain, with remaining parts taken from reference TRBV15 and TRBJ2-1, reads DAMVIQNPRYQVTQFGKPVTLSCSQTLNHNVMYWYQQKSSQAPKLLFHYYDKDFNNEADTPDNFQSRRPNTSFCFLDIRSPGLGDTAMYLCATSTGGRDPTFGPGTRLTVL.

Many counts were recorded for this clonotype. V and J are TRBV3-1 and TRBJ1-2, with D possibly matching TRBD1 (6 bases). Germline-derived CDR1 and CDR2 are LGHDT and YNNKEL (reference sequence). This CDR3 is built from 14 residues. Trimming removed 1 base from V and 4 bases from J, with 10 bases in between. In nucleotides, the CDR3 is TGTGCCAGCAGCCAAGCAGGGGACCTCTATGGCTACACCTTC. It is translated as CASSQAGDLYGYTF.

The chain recombines TRBV30 with TRBJ2-2; TRBD2 matches 12 bases. CDR1 and CDR2 (germline): GTSNPN, SVGIG (reference sequence). V shed 1 base and J 6 bases; nucleotides not matched to a gene: 0. CDR3 length: 14 residues. The CDR3 DNA reads as TGTGCCTGGAGTGGACTAGCGGGAGCCGGGGAGCTGTTTTTT. This gives the protein CAWSGLAGAGELFF.

This clonotype was seen ten or more times. The CDR3 nucleotides read TGTGCCAGCAGTTCTACGGACGGGACCTACGAGCAGTACTTC. Protein sequence: CASSSTDGTYEQYF. The rearrangement links TRBV27 to TRBJ2-7; TRBD2 might be the D (5 bases). From germline, CDR1 is MNHEY and CDR2 SMNVEV (reference sequence). V was cut by 4 bases and J by 2 bases, with 12 bases left in between. This CDR3 spans 14 amino acids.

This clonotype was seen more than once but under ten times. CDR3 sequence (DNA): TGTGCCAGCAGCTCCCCTGGAAGAACTGTGAACACTGAAGCTTTCTTT. The encoded protein is CASSSPGRTVNTEAFF. The chain couples TRBV11-2 to TRBJ1-1; D unresolved. The CDR3 is 16 residues long. Germline V CDR1 and CDR2: SGHAT, FQNNGV. Trimming shortened V by 4 bases and J by 0 bases, and 15 bases separated the two germline ends.

This clonotype has ten or more counts. This chain joins TRBV10-3 and TRBJ2-5, with TRBD2 as a possible D gene (5 bases). Trimming removed 11 bases at V and 2 bases at J, with 12 bases between. Germline V gene sequence: CDR1 ENHRY, CDR2 SYGVKD. CDR3 length: 12 residues. The CDR3 loop is CAAKGGQETQYF. The CDR3 coding sequence is TGTGCCGCCAAAGGCGGGCAAGAGACCCAGTACTTC.

V gene TRBV6-1 combines with J gene TRBJ2-1; 9 bases line up with TRBD2. Unmatched junction bases numbered 18, after V lost 6 bases and J lost 9 bases. Germline loops: CDR1 MNHNS, CDR2 SASEGT. The CDR3 covers 17 residues. This CDR3 is CASSIRFFAGGPGEQFF. CDR3 sequence (DNA): TGTGCCAGCAGCATTCGTTTTTTCGCGGGAGGGCCAGGTGAGCAGTTCTTC.

The chain links TRBV9 to TRBJ2-6, with 7 bases aligning to TRBD1. This CDR3 has 18 residues. V was clipped by 2 bases and J by 1 base; unmatched bases: 9. CDR1 is SGDLS, CDR2 YYNGEE, per germline. DNA of the CDR3: TGTGCCAGCAGCGTTAACAGGGGAACCGAATCTGGGGCCAACGTCCTGACTTTC. Translating gives CASSVNRGTESGANVLTF.

This clonotype has only a few counts. The genes are TRBV5-5 and TRBJ1-3, with TRBD1 matching 7 bases. Trimming at V came to 3 bases and at J to 2 bases, leaving 8 bases not matched to a gene. This CDR3 spans 16 amino acids. Per germline, CDR1 SGHKS and CDR2 YYEKEE (reference sequence). CDR3 coding DNA: TGTGCCAGCAGCTCTCTCTTTACAGGGGCTGGAAACACCATATATTTT. This gives the protein CASSSLFTGAGNTIYF.

This clonotype was detected only a few times. This chain uses TRBV12-3 or TRBV12-4 with TRBJ1-3, with D unresolved. This CDR3 is built from 17 residues. V lost 0 bases and J 1 base, leaving 13 bases between the germline ends. The CDR3 DNA reads as TGTGCCAGCAGTTTAGCGCTCGGTGAACAATCTGGAAACACCATATATTTT. Its protein is CASSLALGEQSGNTIYF.

The genes are TRBV18 and TRBJ2-7; 14 positions match TRBD2. The germline CDR1 and CDR2 sequences are KGHSH and LQKENI. The CDR3 length is 18 residues. The V segment lost 3 bases and the J segment 6 bases; nucleotides outside the gene matches: 13. For the CDR3, the DNA is TGTGCCAGCTCACCTCCGGGACTAGCGGGAGCCCGCCGCCTCGAGCAGTACTTC. It translates to CASSPPGLAGARRLEQYF.

The genes are TRBV12-5 and TRBJ1-1, with TRBD1 matching over 11 bases. The CDR3 length is 16 residues. J lost 0 bases, V lost 5 bases, and 5 bases had no gene match. Germline V gene data show CDR1 as LGHNT and CDR2 as FRNRAP. DNA for the CDR3: TGTGCTAGTGGTATAACGGGACAGGGGGTGAACACTGAAGCTTTCTTT. This translates into CASGITGQGVNTEAFF.

This clonotype was picked up a small number of times. CDR3 protein: CASSLTAGMVEQYF. The CDR3 nucleotides read TGTGCCAGCAGTTTAACCGCCGGGATGGTAGAGCAGTACTTC. The chain combines TRBV12-3 or TRBV12-4 with TRBJ2-7; D is perhaps TRBD2 (5 bases). The V end was cut by 2 bases, the J end by 7 bases, with 15 bases between. There are 14 residues in the CDR3.

This clonotype was counted at least ten times. The CDR3 region is CASSLGPSFTLTDTQYF. The CDR3 DNA is TGTGCCAGCAGCTTAGGCCCTAGCTTTACACTCACAGATACGCAGTATTTT. The rearrangement joins TRBV7-2 to TRBJ2-3; TRBD2 is a possible D gene (5 bases). The germline CDR1 and CDR2 sequences are SGHTA and FQGNSA. Trimming stripped 1 base from V and 2 bases from J, with 16 bases between. CDR3 length equals 17 residues.

This clonotype turned up a few times. This chain uses TRBV27 with TRBJ2-1, with a weak D call TRBD1 (6 bases). Germline loops: CDR1 MNHEY, CDR2 SMNVEV (reference sequence). This CDR3 is 13 amino acids long. Trimming stripped 5 bases from V and 6 bases from J, with 11 bases between. The CDR3 loop reads CASSVQQGNEQFF. Written as DNA, the CDR3 is TGTGCCAGCAGTGTACAACAGGGCAATGAGCAGTTCTTC.

This clonotype was picked up many times. The J gene is TRBJ1-2, the V gene TRBV24-1; D may be TRBD1 (5 bases). This CDR3 region has 14 residues. The V gene's germline CDR1 is KGHDR and CDR2 SFDVKD. The germline V and J ends were trimmed by 1 base and 2 bases, with 7 bases remaining between them. The CDR3 is CATSDFNRNYGYTF. As DNA, the CDR3 is TGTGCCACCAGTGATTTCAACAGGAACTATGGCTACACCTTC.

This clonotype was picked up a small number of times. The chain has TRBV6-1 and TRBJ2-7; D is possibly TRBD1 or TRBD2 (5 bases each). The germline V gene has CDR1 MNHNS and CDR2 SASEGT. Trimming left V 4 bases short and J 7 bases short, with 17 bases between. This CDR3 has 14 amino acids. The CDR3 DNA reads as TGTGCCAGCAGTGCCGGGACCATCCGACAGGAGCAGTACTTC. Its translation: CASSAGTIRQEQYF.

Here the CDR3 reads CASSGREPGSRTEAFF. CDR3 bases: TGTGCCAGCAGTGGAAGGGAACCAGGGAGCCGCACTGAAGCTTTCTTT. V is TRBV6-1 and J is TRBJ1-1, with D maybe TRBD1 (5 bases). Trimming removed 4 bases at V and 4 bases at J, with 19 bases between. The V gene's germline CDR1 is MNHNS and CDR2 SASEGT. The CDR3 covers 16 residues.

The rearrangement uses TRBV14 and TRBJ1-2; TRBD1 aligns across 7 bases. CDR3 size: 16 residues. V trimming: 4 bases; J trimming: 0 bases; junction bases outside the gene matches: 8. Germline assignment: CDR1 SGHDN and CDR2 FVKESK. CDR3 in amino acids: CASSPGQSRTNYGYTF. The DNA of the CDR3 is TGTGCCAGCAGCCCGGGACAGTCCAGAACTAACTATGGCTACACCTTC.